The entry below describes one T cell receptor beta chain. Antigen specificity is unknown. The data were taken from a study of T cell responses to AZD1222 COVID-19 vaccine. This table comes from immunoSEQ multiplex PCR, and its TCRdb copy is limited to in-frame clones, with some not included. The repertoire holds some 130,000 clones, with around nine tenths as singletons. Study conclusions and caveats: Dominant CD4 TCR responses targeted spike regions 160-218 and 743-854.

Germline values: CDR1 SNHLY, CDR2 FYNNEI. The CDR3 totals 12 residues. Trimming took off 4 bases at V and 3 bases at J, with 7 bases between the two ends. The chain couples TRBV2 to TRBJ2-7, with D hard to call. The source of this sequence is an adult in good health. The sequenced sample was peripheral blood, obtained on day 0 of AZD1222 vaccination. CDR3 DNA: TGTGCCAGCAGTGTGCGGAACTACGAGCAGTACTTC. This gives the protein CASSVRNYEQYF.